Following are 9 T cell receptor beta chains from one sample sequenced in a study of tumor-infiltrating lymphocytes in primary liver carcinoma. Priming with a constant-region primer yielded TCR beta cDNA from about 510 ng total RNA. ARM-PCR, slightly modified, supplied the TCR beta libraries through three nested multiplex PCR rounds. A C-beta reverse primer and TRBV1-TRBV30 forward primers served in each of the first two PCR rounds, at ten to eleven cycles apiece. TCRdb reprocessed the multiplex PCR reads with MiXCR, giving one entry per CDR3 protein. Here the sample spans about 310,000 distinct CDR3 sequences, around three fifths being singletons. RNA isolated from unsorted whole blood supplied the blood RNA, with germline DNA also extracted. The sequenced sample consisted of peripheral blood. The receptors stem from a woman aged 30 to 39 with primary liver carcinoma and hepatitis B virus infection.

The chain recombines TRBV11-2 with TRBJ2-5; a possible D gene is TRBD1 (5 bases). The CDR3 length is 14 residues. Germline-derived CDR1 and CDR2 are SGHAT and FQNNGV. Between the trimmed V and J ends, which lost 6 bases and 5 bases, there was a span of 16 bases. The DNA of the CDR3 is TGTGCCAGCAGAGACAGACGGAAAGATGAGACCCAGTACTTC. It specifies CASRDRRKDETQYF.

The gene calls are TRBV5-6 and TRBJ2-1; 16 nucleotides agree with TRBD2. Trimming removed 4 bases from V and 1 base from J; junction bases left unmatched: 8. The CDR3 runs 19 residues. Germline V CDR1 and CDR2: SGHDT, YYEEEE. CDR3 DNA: TGTGCCAGCAGCATACCGGGACTAGCGGGGGGGGCTTCCTACAATGAGCAGTTCTTC. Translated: CASSIPGLAGGASYNEQFF.

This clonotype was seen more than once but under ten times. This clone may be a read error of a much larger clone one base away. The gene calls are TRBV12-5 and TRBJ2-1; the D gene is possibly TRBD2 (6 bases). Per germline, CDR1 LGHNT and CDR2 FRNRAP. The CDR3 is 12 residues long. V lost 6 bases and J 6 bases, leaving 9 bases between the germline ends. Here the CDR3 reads CASGWDSNEQFF. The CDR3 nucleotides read TGTGCTAGTGGGTGGGACTCCAATGAGCAGTTCTTC.

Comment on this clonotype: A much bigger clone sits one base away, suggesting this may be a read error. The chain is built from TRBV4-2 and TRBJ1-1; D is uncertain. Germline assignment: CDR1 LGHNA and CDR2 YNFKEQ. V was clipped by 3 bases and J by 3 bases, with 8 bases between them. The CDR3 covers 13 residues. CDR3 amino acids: CASSQTRDTEAFF. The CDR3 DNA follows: TGTGCCAGCAGCCAGACCCGAGACACTGAAGCTTTCTTT.

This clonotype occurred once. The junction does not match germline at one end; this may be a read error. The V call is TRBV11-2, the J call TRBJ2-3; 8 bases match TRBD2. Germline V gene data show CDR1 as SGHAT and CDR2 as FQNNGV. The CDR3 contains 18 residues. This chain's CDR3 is CASSLSRVLAETTGTQYF. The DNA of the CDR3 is TGTGCCAGCAGCTTAAGTCGAGTACTAGCGGAGACCACAGGTACGCAGTATTTT.

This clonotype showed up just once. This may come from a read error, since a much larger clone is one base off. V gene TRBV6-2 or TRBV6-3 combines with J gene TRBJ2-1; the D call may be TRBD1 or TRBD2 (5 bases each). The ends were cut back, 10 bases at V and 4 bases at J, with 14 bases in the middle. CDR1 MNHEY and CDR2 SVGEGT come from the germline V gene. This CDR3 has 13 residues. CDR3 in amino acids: CANSRDGYNEQFF. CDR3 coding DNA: TGTGCCAACAGCCGGGACGGTTACAATGAGCAGTTCTTC.

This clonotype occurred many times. The CDR3 loop is CASSFEFNEQFF. The CDR3 coding sequence is TGTGCCAGCAGCTTCGAGTTCAATGAGCAGTTCTTC. The rearrangement joins TRBV11-2 to TRBJ2-1; no firm D call. The CDR3 contains 12 residues. V lost 3 bases and J 6 bases, leaving 6 bases between the germline ends. CDR1 and CDR2 from the germline V gene are SGHAT and FQNNGV.

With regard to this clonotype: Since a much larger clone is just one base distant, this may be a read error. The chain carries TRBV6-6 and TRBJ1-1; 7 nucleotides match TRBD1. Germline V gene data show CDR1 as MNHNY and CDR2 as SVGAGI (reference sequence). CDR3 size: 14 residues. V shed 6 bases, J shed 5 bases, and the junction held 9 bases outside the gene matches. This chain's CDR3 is CASRLTGSKTEAFF. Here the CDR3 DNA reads TGTGCCAGCAGATTGACAGGGAGCAAGACTGAAGCTTTCTTT.

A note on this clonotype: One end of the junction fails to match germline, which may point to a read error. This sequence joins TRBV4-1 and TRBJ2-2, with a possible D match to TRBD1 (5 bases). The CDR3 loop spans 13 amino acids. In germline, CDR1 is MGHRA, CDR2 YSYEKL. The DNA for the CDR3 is TGCGCCAGCAGCGGTAGGGGTAAGGGTGGGCTGCTTTTT. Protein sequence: CASSGRGKGGLLF.